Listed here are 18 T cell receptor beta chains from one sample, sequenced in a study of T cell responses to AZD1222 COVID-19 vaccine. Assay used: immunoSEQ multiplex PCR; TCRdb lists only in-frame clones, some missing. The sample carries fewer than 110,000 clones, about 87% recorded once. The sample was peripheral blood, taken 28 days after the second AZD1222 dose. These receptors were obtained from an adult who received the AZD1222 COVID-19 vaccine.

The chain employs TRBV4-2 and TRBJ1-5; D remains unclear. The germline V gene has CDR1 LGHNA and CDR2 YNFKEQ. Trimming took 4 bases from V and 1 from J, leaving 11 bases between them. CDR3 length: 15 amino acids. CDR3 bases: TGTGCCAGCAGCCGTGGATCGGGGAGCAATCAGCCCCAGCATTTT. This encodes CASSRGSGSNQPQHF.

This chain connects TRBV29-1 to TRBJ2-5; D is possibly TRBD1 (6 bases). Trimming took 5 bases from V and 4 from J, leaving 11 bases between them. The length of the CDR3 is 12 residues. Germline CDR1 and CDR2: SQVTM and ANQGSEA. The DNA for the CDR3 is TGCAGCGTTTCAACAGGGCGAGAGACCCAGTACTTC. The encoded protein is CSVSTGRETQYF.

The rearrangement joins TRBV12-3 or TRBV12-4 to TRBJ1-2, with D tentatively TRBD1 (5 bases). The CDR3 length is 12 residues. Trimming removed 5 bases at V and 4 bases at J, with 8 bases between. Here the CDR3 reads CASSGTVYGYTF. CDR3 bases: TGTGCCAGCAGTGGGACTGTCTATGGCTACACCTTC.

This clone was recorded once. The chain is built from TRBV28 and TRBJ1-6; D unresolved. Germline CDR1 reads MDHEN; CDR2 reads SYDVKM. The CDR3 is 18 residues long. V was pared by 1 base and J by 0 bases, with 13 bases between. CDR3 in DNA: TGTGCCAGCAGTTTATCCGACGTGGGAAGCTCCTATAATTCACCCCTCCACTTT. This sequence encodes CASSLSDVGSSYNSPLHF.

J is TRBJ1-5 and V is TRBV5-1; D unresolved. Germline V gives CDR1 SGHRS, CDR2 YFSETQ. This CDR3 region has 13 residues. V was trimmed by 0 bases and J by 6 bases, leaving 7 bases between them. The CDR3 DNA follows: TGCGCCAGCAGCTTGGGGGCGAGTCAGCCCCAGCATTTT. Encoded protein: CASSLGASQPQHF.

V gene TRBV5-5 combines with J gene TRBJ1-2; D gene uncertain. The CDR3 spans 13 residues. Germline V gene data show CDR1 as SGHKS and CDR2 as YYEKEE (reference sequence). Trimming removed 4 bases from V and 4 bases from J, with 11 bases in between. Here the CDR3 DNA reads TGTGCCAGCAGCCCGGACCAGGTCTATGGCTACACCTTC. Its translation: CASSPDQVYGYTF.

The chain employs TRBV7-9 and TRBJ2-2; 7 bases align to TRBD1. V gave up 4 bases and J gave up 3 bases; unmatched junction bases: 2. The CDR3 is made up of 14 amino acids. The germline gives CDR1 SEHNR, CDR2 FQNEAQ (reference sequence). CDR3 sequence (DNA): TGTGCCAGCAGCTATCAGGGGGACACCGGGGAGCTGTTTTTT. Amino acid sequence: CASSYQGDTGELFF.

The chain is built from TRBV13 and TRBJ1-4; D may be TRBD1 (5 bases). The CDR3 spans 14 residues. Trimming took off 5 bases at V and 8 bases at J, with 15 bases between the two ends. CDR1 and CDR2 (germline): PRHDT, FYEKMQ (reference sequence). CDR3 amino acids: CASSPGTGGEKLFF. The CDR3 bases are TGTGCCAGCAGCCCCGGGACTGGTGGCGAAAAACTGTTTTTT. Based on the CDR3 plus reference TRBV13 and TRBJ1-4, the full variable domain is AAGVIQSPRHLIKEKRETATLKCYPIPRHDTVYWYQQGPGQDPQFLISFYEKMQSDKGSIPDRFSAQQFSDYHSELNMSSLELGDSALYFCASSPGTGGEKLFFGSGTQLSVL.

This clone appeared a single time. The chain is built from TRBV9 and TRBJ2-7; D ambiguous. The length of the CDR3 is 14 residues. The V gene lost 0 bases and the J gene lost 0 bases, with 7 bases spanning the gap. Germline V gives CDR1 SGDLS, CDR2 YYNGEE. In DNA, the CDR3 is TGTGCCAGCAGCGTAGAGGTGTACTCCTACGAGCAGTACTTC. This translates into CASSVEVYSYEQYF. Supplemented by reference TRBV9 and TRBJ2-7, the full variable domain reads DSGVTQTPKHLITATGQRVTLRCSPRSGDLSVYWYQQSLDQGLQFLIQYYNGEERAKGNILERFSAQQFPDLHSELNLSSLELGDSALYFCASSVEVYSYEQYFGPGTRLTVT.

In nucleotides, the CDR3 is TGTGCCAGCAGCTTAGCGCCGCGGGGGTACGAGCAGTACTTC. Translating gives CASSLAPRGYEQYF. The J gene is TRBJ2-7, the V gene TRBV7-2, with 7 positions matching TRBD2. Looked up from germline, CDR1 is SGHTA and CDR2 is FQGNSA. The length of the CDR3 is 14 residues. The V segment lost 0 bases and the J segment 4 bases; nucleotides outside the gene matches: 3.

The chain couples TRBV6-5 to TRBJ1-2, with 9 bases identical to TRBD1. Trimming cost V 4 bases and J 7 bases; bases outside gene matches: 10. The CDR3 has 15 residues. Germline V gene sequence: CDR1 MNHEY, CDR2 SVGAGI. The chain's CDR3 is CASSSQDRGLRGYTF. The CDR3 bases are TGTGCCAGCAGTTCCCAGGACAGGGGCCTTCGTGGCTACACCTTC.

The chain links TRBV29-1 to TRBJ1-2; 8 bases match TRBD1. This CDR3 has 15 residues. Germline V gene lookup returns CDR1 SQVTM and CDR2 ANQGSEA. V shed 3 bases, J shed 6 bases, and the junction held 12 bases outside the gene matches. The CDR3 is CSVEPGQGAENGYTF. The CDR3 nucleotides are TGCAGCGTTGAGCCGGGTCAGGGGGCAGAGAATGGCTACACCTTC. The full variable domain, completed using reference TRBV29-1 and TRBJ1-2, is SAVISQKPSRDICQRGTSLTIQCQVDSQVTMMFWYRQQPGQSLTLIATANQGSEATYESGFVIDKFPISRPNLTFSTLTVSNMSPEDSSIYLCSVEPGQGAENGYTFGSGTRLTVV.

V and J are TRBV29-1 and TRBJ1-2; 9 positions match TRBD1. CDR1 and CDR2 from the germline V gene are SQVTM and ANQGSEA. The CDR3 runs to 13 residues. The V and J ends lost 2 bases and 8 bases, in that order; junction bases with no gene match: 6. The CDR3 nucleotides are TGCAGCGTTGAATCCGGGACAGGGATAGGCTACACCTTC. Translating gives CSVESGTGIGYTF.

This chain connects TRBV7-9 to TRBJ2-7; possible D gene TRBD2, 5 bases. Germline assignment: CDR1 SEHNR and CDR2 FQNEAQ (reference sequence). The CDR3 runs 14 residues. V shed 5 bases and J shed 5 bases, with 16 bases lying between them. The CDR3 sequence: CASSLAAGGHEQYF. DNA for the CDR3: TGTGCCAGCAGCCTCGCCGCGGGTGGCCACGAGCAGTACTTC.

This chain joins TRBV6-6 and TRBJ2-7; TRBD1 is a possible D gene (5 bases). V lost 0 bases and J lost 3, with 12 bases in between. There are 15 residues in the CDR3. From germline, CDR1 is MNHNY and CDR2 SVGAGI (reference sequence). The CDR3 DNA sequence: TGTGCCAGCAGTTACTCGATCGGCCAGGGCTACGAGCAGTACTTC. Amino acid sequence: CASSYSIGQGYEQYF.

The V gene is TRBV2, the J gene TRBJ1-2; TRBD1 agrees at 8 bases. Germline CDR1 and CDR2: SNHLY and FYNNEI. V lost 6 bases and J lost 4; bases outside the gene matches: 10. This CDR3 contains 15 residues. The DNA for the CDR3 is TGTGCCAGCAGGATACAGGGGGTAATTAGCTATGGCTACACCTTC. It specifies CASRIQGVISYGYTF.

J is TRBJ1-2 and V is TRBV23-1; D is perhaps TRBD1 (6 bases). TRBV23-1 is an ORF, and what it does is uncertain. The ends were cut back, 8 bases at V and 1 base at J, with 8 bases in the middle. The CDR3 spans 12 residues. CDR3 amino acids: CASYRDNYGYTF. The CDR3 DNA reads TGCGCCAGCTACAGGGATAACTATGGCTACACCTTC.

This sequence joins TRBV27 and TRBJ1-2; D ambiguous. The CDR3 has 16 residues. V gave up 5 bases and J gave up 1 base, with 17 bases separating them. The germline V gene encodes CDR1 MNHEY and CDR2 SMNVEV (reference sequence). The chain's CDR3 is CASSPRYPGSNYGYTF. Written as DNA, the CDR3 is TGTGCCAGCAGTCCCCGTTATCCGGGGAGTAACTATGGCTACACCTTC.